A selection of T cell receptor beta chains follows, all from one sample in a study of molecular identifiers for immune sequencing clone quantification. Via MiXCR, TCRdb re-called the PCR reads, giving one row per CDR3 protein. Of about 510,000 distinct CDR3 sequences detected, 25% appear once; the ten largest clones hold under 0.85%. Source material: naive CD8+ T cells from blood, with Jurkat cell RNA spiked in. Receptors were obtained from a human donor in good health. Some libraries in this study had Jurkat cell RNA spiked in. Both conserved end residues are part of each CDR3. Clone size appears in some rows only: once, few, many, or a class for an expanded clone.

v_call	j_call	clone_size	cdr3_aa
TRBV9	TRBJ2-7	many	CASSVGSGMSSYEQYF
TRBV4-3	TRBJ2-1	.	CASSQGGRIYNEQFF
TRBV2	TRBJ1-2	.	CANAEGPYGYTF
TRBV13	TRBJ1-1	many	CASSFNMIMNTEAFF
TRBV12-3/TRBV12-4	TRBJ2-2	few	CASSLVAGTGELFF
TRBV2	TRBJ2-7	.	CASSSLHGGKPREQYF
TRBV6-2/TRBV6-3	TRBJ2-7	.	CASSTSWDWVYEQYF
TRBV28	TRBJ2-2	once	CASSKIGASNTGELFF
TRBV20-1	TRBJ2-1	.	CSARDPTSGAYNEQFF
TRBV9	TRBJ2-7	few	CASSAGTGVHEQYF
TRBV28	TRBJ2-5	many	CASSLAGYQETQYF